This TCR beta chain was recorded in a study of post-analysis software for immune sequencing data (dated by TCRdb to between 2014 and 2017). Looking at the study overall: Relapsing-remitting, secondary progressive and progressive-relapsing multiple sclerosis were recorded as disease courses, and subtype annotation was lacking for some patients. The multiple sclerosis patient repertoires were compared with ten to eleven previously published healthy control repertoires from donors aged about 6 to 28 years. A subset of samples was prepared in parallel using single-end sample barcoding, then pooled and co-amplified after Illumina adapter ligation.

Preparation of the library involved PCR. The listed sequencing device is Illumina HiSeq 2500. To reduce PCR and sequencing biases, unique molecular identifiers were built into the TCR beta cDNA libraries. Approximately 500,000 cDNA molecules were obtained for every 1 to 10 million input T cells, so each molecule roughly corresponded to one T cell. Patient libraries were prepared and sequenced with the same protocol used for the earlier healthy control dataset. Within a given batch, samples were prepared together, multiplexed and sequenced on the same HiSeq lane. As for how the authors treated the data: MIGEC handled the raw barcoded reads, throwing out single-read molecular identifier groups before consensus assembly and CDR3 extraction. Clonotype tables were post-analysed with VDJtools, and diversity was normalized by down-sampling all datasets to the smallest sample size. Repertoire overlap clustering matched CDR3 amino acid but not nucleotide sequences to correct batch-related cross-sample contamination. Through fastp at Q25 and MiXCR, TCRdb rebuilt clones from the public reads, retaining in-frame beta chains. Duplicate CDR3 protein sequences are folded into a single record with the most common DNA and genes. The V and J calls follow TCRdb's processing rather than the paper's. The sample yields roughly 400,000 distinct CDR3 sequences; approximately 39% were counted once. The biggest ten clones account for around 8% of the sample.

For this clonotype: Its cognate antigen has yet to be identified. One end of the junction does not line up with germline, which may come from a read error.

To demonstrate the VDJtools post-analysis software, TCR beta repertoires were profiled from the peripheral blood of 13 young patients with multiple sclerosis. The multiple sclerosis patients were children and adolescents between roughly 6 and 17 years of age. Sequences SGHAT (CDR1) and FQDESV (CDR2) are obtained from the germline V gene (reference sequence). The CDR3 measures 18 amino acids from cysteine to phenylalanine. Solely the CDR3 DNA is kept, with 54 bases framed from the first base. What the authors observed across the whole study: Normalized Chao1 diversity was significantly lower in multiple sclerosis patients than controls, suggesting substantial peripheral T-cell clonal expansion. The multiple sclerosis patient group was slightly younger than the control group. Roughly 5 TRBV segments, including TRBV5-6, TRBV5-1 and TRBV20-1, were significantly more frequent in patients than controls. Direct clustering with F measure revealed strong co-clustering of samples prepared in the same batch, which led to a batch-effect correction.

Sample: blood. The chain uses TRBV11-1 and TRBJ2-6; no D gene can be assigned with confidence. The sequence was collected from a girl aged 2 to 10 with multiple sclerosis. The sequenced DNA: TGTGCCAGTAGCTTAAGACGGAGCATGGCCTCTGGGGCCAACGTCCTGACTTTC. This codes for CASSLRRSMASGANVLTF.